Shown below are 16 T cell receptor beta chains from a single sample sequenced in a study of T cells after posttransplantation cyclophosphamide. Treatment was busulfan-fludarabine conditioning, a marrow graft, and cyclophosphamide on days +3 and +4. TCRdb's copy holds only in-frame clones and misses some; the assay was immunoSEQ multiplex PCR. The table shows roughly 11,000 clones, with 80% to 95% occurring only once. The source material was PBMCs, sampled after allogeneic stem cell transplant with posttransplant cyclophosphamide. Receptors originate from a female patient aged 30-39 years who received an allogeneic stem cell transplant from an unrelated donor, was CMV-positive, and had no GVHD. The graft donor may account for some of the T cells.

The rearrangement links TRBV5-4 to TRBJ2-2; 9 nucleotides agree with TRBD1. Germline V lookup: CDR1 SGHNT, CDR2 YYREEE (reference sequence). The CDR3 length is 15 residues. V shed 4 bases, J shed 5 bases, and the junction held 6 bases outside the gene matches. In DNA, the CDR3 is TGTGCCAGCAGCCGGGCACAGGGGGCAACCGGGGAGCTGTTTTTT. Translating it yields CASSRAQGATGELFF.

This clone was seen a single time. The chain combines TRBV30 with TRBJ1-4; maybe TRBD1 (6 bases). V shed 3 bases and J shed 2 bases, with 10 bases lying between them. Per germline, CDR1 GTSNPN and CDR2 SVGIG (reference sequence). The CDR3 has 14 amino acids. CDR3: CAWRGGGTNEKLFF. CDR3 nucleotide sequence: TGTGCCTGGAGGGGAGGGGGGACTAATGAAAAACTGTTTTTT.

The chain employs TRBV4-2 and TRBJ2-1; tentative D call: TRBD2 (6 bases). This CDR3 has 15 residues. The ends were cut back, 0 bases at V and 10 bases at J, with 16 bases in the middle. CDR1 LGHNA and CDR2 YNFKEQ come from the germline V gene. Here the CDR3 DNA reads TGTGCCAGCAGCCAAGACCAGGAGGGAGAGGGGGAGCAGTTCTTC. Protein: CASSQDQEGEGEQFF.

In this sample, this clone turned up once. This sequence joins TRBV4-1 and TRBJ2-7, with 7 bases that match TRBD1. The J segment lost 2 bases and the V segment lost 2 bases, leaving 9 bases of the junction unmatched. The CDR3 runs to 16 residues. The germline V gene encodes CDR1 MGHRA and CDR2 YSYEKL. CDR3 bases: TGCGCCAGCAGCCAAAAACATCCGGGACAGACCTACGAGCAGTACTTC. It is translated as CASSQKHPGQTYEQYF.

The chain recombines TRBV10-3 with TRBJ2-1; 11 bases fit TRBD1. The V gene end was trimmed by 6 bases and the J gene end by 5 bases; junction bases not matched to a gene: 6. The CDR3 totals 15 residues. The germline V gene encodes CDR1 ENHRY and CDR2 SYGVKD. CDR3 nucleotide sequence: TGTGCCATCAGCCCCGGACAGGGGGCTCACAATGAGCAGTTCTTC. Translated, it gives CAISPGQGAHNEQFF.

The CDR3 is CASSIDRQGADTQYF. The CDR3, as DNA: TGTGCCAGTAGTATAGATAGACAGGGGGCAGATACGCAGTATTTT. The rearrangement joins TRBV19 to TRBJ2-3; 9 nucleotides agree with TRBD1. The V and J ends lost 0 bases and 4 bases, in that order; junction bases with no gene match: 2. The CDR3 consists of 15 residues. Germline lookup yields CDR1 LNHDA and CDR2 SQIVND (reference sequence).

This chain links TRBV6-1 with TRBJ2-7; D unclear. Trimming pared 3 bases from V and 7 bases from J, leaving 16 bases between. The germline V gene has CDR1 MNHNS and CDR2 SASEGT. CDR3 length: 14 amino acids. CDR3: CASSDPPYLREQYF. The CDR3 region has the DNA TGTGCCAGCAGTGACCCACCATACCTTCGGGAGCAGTACTTC.

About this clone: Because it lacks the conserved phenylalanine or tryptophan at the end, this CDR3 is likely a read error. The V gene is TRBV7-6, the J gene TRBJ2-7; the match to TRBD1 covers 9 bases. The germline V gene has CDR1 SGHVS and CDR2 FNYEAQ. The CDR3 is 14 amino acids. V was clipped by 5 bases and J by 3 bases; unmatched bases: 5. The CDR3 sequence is CASSRTGQGYEQYL. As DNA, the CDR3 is TGTGCCAGCAGCCGAACGGGACAGGGCTACGAGCAGTACCTC.

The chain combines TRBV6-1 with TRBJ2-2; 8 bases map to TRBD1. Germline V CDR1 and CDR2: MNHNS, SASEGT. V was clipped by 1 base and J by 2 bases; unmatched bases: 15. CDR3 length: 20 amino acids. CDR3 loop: CASSEEVKVGAGGNTGELFF. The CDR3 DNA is TGTGCCAGCAGTGAAGAAGTAAAGGTGGGGGCAGGGGGCAACACCGGGGAGCTGTTTTTT.

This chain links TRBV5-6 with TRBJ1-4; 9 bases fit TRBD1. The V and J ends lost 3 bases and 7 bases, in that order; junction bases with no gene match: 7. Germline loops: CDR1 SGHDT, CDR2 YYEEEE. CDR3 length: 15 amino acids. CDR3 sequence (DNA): TGTGCCAGCAGCTCGAGACAGGGGGGCGGTGAAAAACTGTTTTTT. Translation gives CASSSRQGGGEKLFF.

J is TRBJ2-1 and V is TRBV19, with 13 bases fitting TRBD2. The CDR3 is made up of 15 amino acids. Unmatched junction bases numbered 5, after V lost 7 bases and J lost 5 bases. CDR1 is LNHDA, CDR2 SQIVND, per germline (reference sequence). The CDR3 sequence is CASIRTSGRDNEQFF. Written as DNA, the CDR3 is TGTGCCAGTATCCGAACTAGCGGGAGGGACAATGAGCAGTTCTTC.

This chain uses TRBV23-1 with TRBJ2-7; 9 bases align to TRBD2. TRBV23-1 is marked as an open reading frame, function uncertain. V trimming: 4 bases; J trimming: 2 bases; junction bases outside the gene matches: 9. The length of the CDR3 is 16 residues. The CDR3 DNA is TGCGCCAGCAGTCGCGGAGGGGGACTAGCCCCCTACGAGCAGTACTTC. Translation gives CASSRGGGLAPYEQYF.

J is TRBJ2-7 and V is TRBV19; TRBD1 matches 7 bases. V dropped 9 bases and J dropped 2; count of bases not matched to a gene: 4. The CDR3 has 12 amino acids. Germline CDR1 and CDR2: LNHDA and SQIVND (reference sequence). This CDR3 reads CASTGTAYEQYF. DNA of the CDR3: TGTGCCAGCACCGGGACAGCCTACGAGCAGTACTTC.

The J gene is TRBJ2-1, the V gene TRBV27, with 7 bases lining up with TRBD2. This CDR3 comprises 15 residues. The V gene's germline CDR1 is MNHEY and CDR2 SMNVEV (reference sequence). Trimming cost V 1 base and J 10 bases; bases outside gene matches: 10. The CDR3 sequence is CASSLWASGTQEQFF. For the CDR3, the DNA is TGTGCCAGCAGTTTATGGGCTAGCGGAACCCAAGAGCAGTTCTTC.

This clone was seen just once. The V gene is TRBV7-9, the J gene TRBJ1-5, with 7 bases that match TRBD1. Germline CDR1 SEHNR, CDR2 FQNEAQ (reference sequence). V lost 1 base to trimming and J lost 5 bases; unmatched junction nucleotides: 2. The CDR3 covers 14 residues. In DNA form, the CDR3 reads TGTGCCAGCAGCTTAGACAGGGGAGATCAGCCCCAGCATTTT. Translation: CASSLDRGDQPQHF.

The CDR3 reads CATKRDATNEKLFF. CDR3 coding DNA: TGTGCCACGAAGAGGGATGCAACTAATGAAAAACTGTTTTTT. The chain has TRBV19 and TRBJ1-4; D uncertain. CDR3 size: 14 residues. V was shortened by 10 bases and J by 0 bases, with 12 bases between the two germline ends. The V gene's germline CDR1 is LNHDA and CDR2 SQIVND (reference sequence).